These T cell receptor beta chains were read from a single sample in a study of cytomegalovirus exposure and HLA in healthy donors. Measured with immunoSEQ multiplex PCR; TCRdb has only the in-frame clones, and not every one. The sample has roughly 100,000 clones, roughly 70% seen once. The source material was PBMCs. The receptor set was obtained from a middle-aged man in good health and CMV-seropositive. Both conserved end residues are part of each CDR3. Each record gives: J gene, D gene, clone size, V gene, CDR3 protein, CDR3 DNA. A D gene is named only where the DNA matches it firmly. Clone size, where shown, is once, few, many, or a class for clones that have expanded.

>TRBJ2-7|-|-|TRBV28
CASRTSYEQYF
TGTGCCAGCAGGACATCCTACGAGCAGTACTTC
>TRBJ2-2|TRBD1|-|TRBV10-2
CASMMTGSTGELFF
TGCGCCAGCATGATGACAGGGAGCACCGGGGAGCTGTTTTTT
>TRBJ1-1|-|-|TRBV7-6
CASSGGAESEAFF
TGTGCCAGCAGTGGCGGAGCTGAATCTGAAGCTTTCTTT
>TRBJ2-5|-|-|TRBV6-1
CASSPRRAETQYF
TGTGCCAGCAGTCCCCGGAGGGCAGAGACCCAGTACTTC
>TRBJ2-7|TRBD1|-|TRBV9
CASSPRDRGYEQYF
TGTGCCAGCAGCCCACGGGACAGGGGCTACGAGCAGTACTTC
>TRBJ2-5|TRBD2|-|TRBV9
CASSVPGGRETQYF
TGTGCCAGCAGCGTACCGGGAGGCCGAGAGACCCAGTACTTC
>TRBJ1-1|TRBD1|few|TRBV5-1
CASSLYRGTEAFF
TGCGCCAGCAGCTTGTACAGGGGTACTGAAGCTTTCTTT
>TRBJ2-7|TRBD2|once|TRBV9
CASSVTGTSGYEQYF
TGTGCCAGCAGCGTGACCGGGACTAGCGGTTACGAGCAGTACTTC
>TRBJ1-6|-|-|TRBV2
CASSEAPGIGSPLHF
TGTGCCAGCAGTGAAGCCCCAGGAATCGGATCACCCCTCCACTTT
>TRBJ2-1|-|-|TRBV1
CTSSPPTAYNEQFF
TGCACCAGCAGCCCGCCGACAGCCTACAATGAGCAGTTCTTC
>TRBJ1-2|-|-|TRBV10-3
CAISESDTSGYTF
TGTGCCATCAGTGAGTCGGACACCTCCGGCTACACCTTC
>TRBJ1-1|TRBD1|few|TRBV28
CASSRGQGITEAFF
TGTGCCAGCAGTCGGGGACAGGGGATCACTGAAGCTTTCTTT
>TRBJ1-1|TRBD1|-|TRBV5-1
CASSIGTGFEAFF
TGCGCCAGCAGCATCGGGACAGGCTTCGAAGCTTTCTTT
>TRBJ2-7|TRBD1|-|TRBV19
CASSILGSGQGRVYEQYF
TGTGCCAGTAGTATTTTAGGGAGTGGACAGGGGAGAGTCTACGAGCAGTACTTC
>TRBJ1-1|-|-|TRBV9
CASSVVGGVNTEAFF
TGTGCCAGCAGCGTAGTAGGAGGGGTGAACACTGAAGCTTTCTTT
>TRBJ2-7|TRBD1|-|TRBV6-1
CASSQGTGSDEQYF
TGTGCCAGCAGTCAAGGGACAGGGTCGGACGAGCAGTACTTC
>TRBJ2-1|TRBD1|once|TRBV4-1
CASSQGDSEQFF
TGCGCCAGCAGCCAAGGGGACAGCGAGCAGTTCTTC
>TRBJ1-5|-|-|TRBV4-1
CASSRAGSNQPQHF
TGCGCCAGCAGCCGGGCAGGGAGCAATCAGCCCCAGCATTTT
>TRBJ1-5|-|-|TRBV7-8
CASSFLAGPQPQHF
TGTGCCAGCAGCTTTTTGGCAGGCCCTCAGCCCCAGCATTTT
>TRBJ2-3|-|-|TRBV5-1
CASALTAFITDTQYF
TGCGCCAGTGCCTTGACTGCCTTCATCACAGATACGCAGTATTTT
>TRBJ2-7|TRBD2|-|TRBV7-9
CASSSGTIWLEQYF
TGTGCCAGCAGCTCAGGGACTATTTGGTTGGAGCAGTACTTC
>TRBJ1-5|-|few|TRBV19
CASSPVTRTFNQPQHF
TGTGCCAGTAGTCCCGTGACACGGACTTTCAATCAGCCCCAGCATTTT
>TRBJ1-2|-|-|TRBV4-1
CASSARMFGGYTF
TGCGCCAGCAGCGCGCGGATGTTCGGTGGCTACACCTTC
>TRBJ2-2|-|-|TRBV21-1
CASSKTPRKGRIAGELFF
TGTGCCAGCAGCAAAACCCCGCGGAAGGGGCGAATTGCCGGGGAGCTGTTTTTT
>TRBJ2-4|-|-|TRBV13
CASSGQLALAKNIQYF
TGTGCCAGCAGTGGGCAACTAGCACTAGCCAAAAACATTCAGTACTTC
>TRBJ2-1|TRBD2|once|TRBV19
CASSIVAGGSYNEQFF
TGTGCCAGTAGTATAGTCGCGGGAGGCTCCTACAATGAGCAGTTCTTC
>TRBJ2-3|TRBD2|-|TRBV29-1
CSVEVAGGTDTQYF
TGCAGCGTTGAGGTAGCGGGCGGGACAGATACGCAGTATTTT
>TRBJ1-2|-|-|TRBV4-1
CASKTGPEDYGYTF
TGCGCCAGTAAGACAGGTCCAGAGGACTATGGCTACACCTTC
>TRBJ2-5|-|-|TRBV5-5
CASRRGAGPETQYF
TGTGCCAGCAGACGGGGAGCAGGCCCAGAGACCCAGTACTTC
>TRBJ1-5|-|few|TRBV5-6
CASSLSTGYNQPQHF
TGTGCCAGCAGCTTGAGTACGGGATACAATCAGCCCCAGCATTTT
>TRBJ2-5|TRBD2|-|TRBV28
CASSPSGRAGGETQYF
TGTGCCAGCAGTCCCAGCGGGAGGGCCGGGGGAGAGACCCAGTACTTC
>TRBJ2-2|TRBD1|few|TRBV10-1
CASSEGRGSNTGELFF
TGCGCCAGCAGTGAGGGCAGGGGGTCTAACACCGGGGAGCTGTTTTTT
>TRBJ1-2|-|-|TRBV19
CASSLQRAYGYTF
TGTGCCAGTAGTCTACAGAGAGCCTATGGCTACACCTTC
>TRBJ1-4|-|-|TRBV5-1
CASSFLDFREEKLFF
TGCGCCAGCAGCTTCCTCGACTTTCGCGAAGAAAAACTGTTTTTT
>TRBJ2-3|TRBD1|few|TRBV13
CASSSRPGTGDTQYF
TGTGCCAGCAGCTCGCGCCCGGGGACAGGGGATACGCAGTATTTT
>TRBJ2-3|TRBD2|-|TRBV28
CASSWGGGGVRTDTQYF
TGTGCCAGCAGTTGGGGCGGGGGTGGGGTACGCACAGATACGCAGTATTTT
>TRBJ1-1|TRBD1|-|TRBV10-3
CASSRDRVNTEAFF
TGTGCCAGCTCCCGGGACAGGGTGAACACTGAAGCTTTCTTT
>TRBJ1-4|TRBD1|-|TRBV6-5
CASSYGTGSNEKLFF
TGTGCCAGCAGTTACGGGACAGGGAGTAATGAAAAACTGTTTTTT
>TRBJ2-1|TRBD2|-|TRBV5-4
CASSFGGGSSYNEQFF
TGTGCCAGCAGCTTTGGTGGCGGGAGCTCCTACAATGAGCAGTTCTTC
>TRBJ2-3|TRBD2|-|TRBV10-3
CAISGTSGGRDTQYF
TGTGCCATCAGTGGAACTAGCGGGGGACGAGATACGCAGTATTTT
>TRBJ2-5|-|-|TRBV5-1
CASTYTGIQETQYF
TGCGCCAGCACCTACACAGGGATTCAAGAGACCCAGTACTTC
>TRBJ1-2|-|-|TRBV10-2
CASSAGRNYGYTF
TGCGCCAGCAGTGCCGGCAGGAACTATGGCTACACCTTC